The 26 T cell receptor beta chains listed next were all sequenced from one sample in a study of graft-versus-host responses after intestinal transplantation. Only in-frame clones appear in the TCRdb table, and some are missing; sequencing was by immunoSEQ multiplex PCR. This sample has approximately 89,000 clones; around 90% occur once, and the top ten carry 15% to 20%. The sequenced sample was PBMCs, obtained approximately 420 days after intestinal transplant. The receptors originated from a human patient who received an intestinal transplant, so some T cells may come from the graft donor.

J is TRBJ2-2 and V is TRBV5-4, with D perhaps matching TRBD1 (5 bases). The germline gives CDR1 SGHNT, CDR2 YYREEE (reference sequence). The CDR3 contains 15 residues. V gave up 3 bases and J gave up 1 base, with 10 bases separating them. The CDR3 sequence: CASSSKGVNTGELFF. Written as DNA, the CDR3 is TGTGCCAGCAGCTCTAAAGGGGTGAACACCGGGGAGCTGTTTTTT.

The chain uses TRBV5-1 and TRBJ2-3, with 7 bases lining up with TRBD1. This CDR3 has 14 residues. V lost 0 bases, J lost 5 bases, and 3 bases stayed unmatched. Looked up from germline, CDR1 is SGHRS and CDR2 is YFSETQ. In DNA, the CDR3 is TGCGCCAGCAGCTTGGGAGGGGGCGAAGATACGCAGTATTTT. Its translation: CASSLGGGEDTQYF.

This clone has a single count. The gene calls are TRBV9 and TRBJ2-1; weak D call: TRBD2 (5 bases). CDR1 is SGDLS, CDR2 YYNGEE, per germline. This CDR3 is 13 amino acids long. Trimming pared 3 bases from V and 9 bases from J, leaving 13 bases between. CDR3 in DNA: TGTGCCAGCAGCGCGAGGAACGGAGGTGAGCAGTTCTTC. Protein: CASSARNGGEQFF. The full variable domain, with the rest looked up from reference TRBV9 and TRBJ2-1, is DSGVTQTPKHLITATGQRVTLRCSPRSGDLSVYWYQQSLDQGLQFLIQYYNGEERAKGNILERFSAQQFPDLHSELNLSSLELGDSALYFCASSARNGGEQFFGPGTRLTVL.

J is TRBJ1-3 and V is TRBV7-9; 7 nucleotides align to TRBD1. The germline gives CDR1 SEHNR, CDR2 FQNEAQ (reference sequence). This CDR3 comprises 16 residues. Losses at the gene ends were 5 bases for V and 0 bases for J; bases not matched to a gene: 7. The CDR3 nucleotides read TGTGCCAGCAGCGGGAAGGGGGCCCTCTCTGGAAACACCATATATTTT. This sequence encodes CASSGKGALSGNTIYF.

The genes are TRBV5-5 and TRBJ2-7, with 9 bases lining up with TRBD1. Germline values: CDR1 SGHKS, CDR2 YYEKEE (reference sequence). The CDR3 is made up of 17 amino acids. The V segment lost 1 base and the J segment 0 bases; nucleotides outside the gene matches: 8. CDR3 in amino acids: CASSLRITGQGSYEQYF. CDR3 in DNA: TGTGCCAGCAGCTTGAGAATAACGGGACAGGGCTCCTACGAGCAGTACTTC.

The chain combines TRBV27 with TRBJ1-5; no definite D call. The V end was cut by 8 bases, the J end by 1 base, with 12 bases between. This CDR3 region has 14 residues. Germline V CDR1 and CDR2: MNHEY, SMNVEV (reference sequence). CDR3 region: CASRALGSNQPQHF. CDR3 in DNA: TGTGCCAGCCGCGCATTGGGAAGCAATCAGCCCCAGCATTTT.

This chain links TRBV15 with TRBJ2-3; 7 bases line up with TRBD2. Germline V gene sequence: CDR1 LNHNV, CDR2 YYDKDF (reference sequence). Trimming took 3 bases from V and 4 from J; bases not matched to a gene: 13. This CDR3 spans 17 amino acids. In nucleotides, the CDR3 is TGTGCCACCAGCAGCGAGGCGTGGGGCGGGGGAGCAGATACGCAGTATTTT. Encoded protein: CATSSEAWGGGADTQYF.

This chain connects TRBV9 to TRBJ2-7; TRBD2 matches at 7 bases. CDR1 is SGDLS and CDR2 is YYNGEE in the germline V gene. Trimming at V came to 4 bases and at J to 0 bases, leaving 4 bases not matched to a gene. There are 14 residues in the CDR3. As DNA, the CDR3 is TGTGCCAGCAGCAAAAGCGGGGACTCCTACGAGCAGTACTTC. It specifies CASSKSGDSYEQYF. The variable domain in full, with the rest retrieved from reference TRBV9 and TRBJ2-7, is DSGVTQTPKHLITATGQRVTLRCSPRSGDLSVYWYQQSLDQGLQFLIQYYNGEERAKGNILERFSAQQFPDLHSELNLSSLELGDSALYFCASSKSGDSYEQYFGPGTRLTVT.

This chain links TRBV10-3 with TRBJ1-4; 7 nucleotides line up with TRBD1. V shed 5 bases and J 8 bases; nucleotides not matched to a gene: 8. The CDR3 totals 14 residues. Germline V gene data show CDR1 as ENHRY and CDR2 as SYGVKD. The CDR3 spells CAISRQGSGEKLFF. CDR3 nucleotides: TGTGCCATCAGTCGACAGGGCTCAGGGGAAAAACTGTTTTTT.

CDR3 protein: CASSAQNPGSGNTIYF. The CDR3 coding sequence is TGTGCCAGCAGCGCACAGAACCCAGGCTCTGGAAACACCATATATTTT. The gene calls are TRBV9 and TRBJ1-3; D is ambiguous. The V end was cut by 3 bases, the J end by 0 bases, with 13 bases between. The CDR3 is 16 amino acids. Germline V CDR1 and CDR2: SGDLS, YYNGEE.

This chain links TRBV6-1 with TRBJ1-4; possibly TRBD1 for D (6 bases). From germline, CDR1 is MNHNS and CDR2 SASEGT. The V gene lost 8 bases and the J gene lost 3 bases, with 13 bases spanning the gap. CDR3 length: 14 residues. The CDR3 loop reads CASGSGAANEKLFF. The CDR3 DNA sequence: TGTGCCAGCGGGTCGGGGGCGGCTAATGAAAAACTGTTTTTT.

The CDR3 loop reads CASSLDRGSTEAFF. Written as DNA, the CDR3 is TGTGCCAGCAGCTTAGACAGGGGTTCCACTGAAGCTTTCTTT. This rearrangement joins TRBV7-3 to TRBJ1-1, with TRBD1 matching over 8 bases. The trim removed 2 bases at V and 4 bases at J, leaving 3 bases unmatched. Germline CDR1 and CDR2: SGHTA and FQGTGA. The CDR3 is made up of 14 amino acids. Filled out from reference TRBV7-3 and TRBJ1-1, the complete variable domain reads GAGVSQTPSNKVTEKGKYVELRCDPISGHTALYWYRQSLGQGPEFLIYFQGTGAADDSGLPNDRFFAVRPEGSVSTLKIQRTERGDSAVYLCASSLDRGSTEAFFGQGTRLTVV.

This clone was observed a single time. This chain links TRBV9 with TRBJ1-4, with 9 positions matching TRBD1. The CDR3 totals 15 residues. V gave up 0 bases and J gave up 8 bases; unmatched junction bases: 5. Germline V gene sequence: CDR1 SGDLS, CDR2 YYNGEE. Here the CDR3 reads CASSVGGTGLEKLFF. In nucleotides, the CDR3 is TGTGCCAGCAGCGTAGGAGGGACAGGGCTCGAAAAACTGTTTTTT.

V usage is TRBV21-1 and J usage is TRBJ1-1; no check of the table's D call, TRBD1, against the DNA was made. TRBV21-1 counts as a pseudogene. This CDR3 is built from 15 residues. As DNA, the CDR3 is TGTGCCAGCAGCACCCCCGACAGGGGGAACACTGAAGCTTTCTTT. Its translation: CASSTPDRGNTEAFF.

The rearrangement uses TRBV5-1 and TRBJ2-7, with D possibly TRBD1 on 6 matching bases. V shed 4 bases and J shed 9 bases, with 23 bases lying between them. CDR3 length: 15 residues. Germline lookup yields CDR1 SGHRS and CDR2 YFSETQ. The CDR3 spells CASSRGKIYRVGQYF. DNA of the CDR3: TGCGCCAGCAGCCGAGGAAAGATATACAGGGTCGGGCAGTACTTC.

V gene TRBV5-4 combines with J gene TRBJ1-2, with D unresolved. Germline V CDR1 and CDR2: SGHNT, YYREEE (reference sequence). This CDR3 comprises 14 residues. V was pared by 2 bases and J by 4 bases, with 12 bases between. CDR3 sequence (DNA): TGTGCCAGCAGCTTTGAGGGCTCCGGCTATGGCTACACCTTC. It encodes CASSFEGSGYGYTF.

The rearrangement joins TRBV6-5 to TRBJ1-2; weak D call: TRBD1 (6 bases). Per the germline V gene, CDR1 is MNHEY and CDR2 is SVGAGI. The V and J ends lost 10 bases and 2 bases respectively, with 17 bases between them. The CDR3 is 14 residues long. CDR3 DNA: TGTGCCACCTCCTTTATGGACAGCAACTATGGCTACACCTTC. This translates into CATSFMDSNYGYTF.

The V gene is TRBV6-5, the J gene TRBJ2-1; 10 bases map to TRBD1. V lost 0 bases and J lost 8; bases outside the gene matches: 1. Germline assignment: CDR1 MNHEY and CDR2 SVGAGI. The CDR3 is 14 amino acids. CDR3: CASSYSTGGHEQFF. Here the CDR3 DNA reads TGTGCCAGCAGTTACTCGACAGGGGGCCATGAGCAGTTCTTC.

This rearrangement joins TRBV6-6 to TRBJ1-2, with TRBD1 as a possible D gene (5 bases). The V gene's germline CDR1 is MNHNY and CDR2 SVGAGI (reference sequence). The V gene lost 6 bases and the J gene lost 5 bases, with 22 bases spanning the gap. The CDR3 spans 16 residues. The CDR3, as DNA: TGTGCCAGCAGCTCCGGGACCGGAATTGGTTGGTATGGCTACACCTTC. This encodes CASSSGTGIGWYGYTF.

This sequence joins TRBV15 and TRBJ2-5; D could derive from TRBD1 or TRBD2 (5 bases each). The CDR3 spans 15 residues. Deletions cut 0 bases from V and 1 base from J, with 9 bases between. Germline V CDR1 and CDR2: LNHNV, YYDKDF (reference sequence). CDR3 in DNA: TGTGCCACCAGCAGAGAAGGGGCGGGCCAAGAGACCCAGTACTTC. Amino acids: CATSREGAGQETQYF.

The chain joins TRBV9 to TRBJ1-3; the D is unclear. V was shortened by 7 bases and J by 0 bases, with 11 bases between the two germline ends. The germline V gene has CDR1 SGDLS and CDR2 YYNGEE. CDR3 size: 14 residues. CDR3 bases: TGTGCCAGCGGGAGCGGGAACTCTGGAAACACCATATATTTT. Its protein product is CASGSGNSGNTIYF.

The rearrangement uses TRBV27 and TRBJ2-7; D is possibly TRBD1 (6 bases). Trimming shortened V by 8 bases and J by 6 bases, and 17 bases separated the two germline ends. This CDR3 spans 13 amino acids. Germline V gene lookup returns CDR1 MNHEY and CDR2 SMNVEV (reference sequence). The CDR3 here is CASARGWGSEQYF. In DNA, the CDR3 is TGTGCCAGCGCAAGGGGGTGGGGCTCCGAGCAGTACTTC.

CDR3 amino acids: CASGAGDSNQPQHF. For the CDR3, the DNA is TGTGCTAGTGGGGCGGGTGATAGCAATCAGCCCCAGCATTTT. The V gene is TRBV12-5, the J gene TRBJ1-5; D is unclear. The CDR3 covers 14 residues. CDR1 and CDR2 (germline): LGHNT, FRNRAP. Trimming took off 6 bases at V and 0 bases at J, with 9 bases between the two ends.

The rearrangement links TRBV5-1 to TRBJ2-5, with TRBD1 matching 7 bases. The V gene end was trimmed by 4 bases and the J gene end by 4 bases; junction bases not matched to a gene: 7. The CDR3 totals 14 residues. The germline gives CDR1 SGHRS, CDR2 YFSETQ. CDR3 sequence reads: CASSGDSRGETQYF. DNA for the CDR3: TGCGCCAGCAGCGGGGACAGTCGGGGAGAGACCCAGTACTTC.

J is TRBJ2-7 and V is TRBV7-9; D unresolved. Germline V CDR1 and CDR2: SEHNR, FQNEAQ (reference sequence). The CDR3 consists of 12 residues. The V and J ends lost 5 bases and 5 bases respectively, with 10 bases between them. The CDR3 region has the DNA TGTGCCAGCAGCCCCCTCAGCAACGAGCAGTACTTC. Translation gives CASSPLSNEQYF.

Comments on this clone: The same CDR3 can be traced to other DNA sequences in this sample. The V call is TRBV9, the J call TRBJ2-3, with unresolved D. The germline V gene encodes CDR1 SGDLS and CDR2 YYNGEE. This CDR3 is 12 amino acids long. The germline V and J ends were trimmed by 4 bases and 1 base, with 4 bases remaining between them. The CDR3 bases are TGTGCCAGCAGCCCCGGCACAGATACGCAGTATTTT. It translates to CASSPGTDTQYF. The whole variable domain, remainder taken from reference TRBV9 and TRBJ2-3, is DSGVTQTPKHLITATGQRVTLRCSPRSGDLSVYWYQQSLDQGLQFLIQYYNGEERAKGNILERFSAQQFPDLHSELNLSSLELGDSALYFCASSPGTDTQYFGPGTRLTVL.